This TCR beta chain was documented in a study of blood T cells in healthy people across ages. Whole-study results and caveats: Per million T cells, TCR beta diversity dropped roughly linearly as age increased. Reliance upon unsorted PBMCs precluded definitive naive versus antigen-experienced comparison.

A second PCR, run for about 7 to 11 cycles, used a sample-barcoded 5' primer plus a J-beta primer mix. TCRdb reanalysed the 5' RACE reads using MiXCR and keeps one entry per CDR3 protein. The data hold roughly 1.9 million distinct CDR3 sequences, with about 39% observed a single time. Of note for this clonotype: Its antigen is not known.

This CDR3 is built from 14 residues. V lost 5 bases, J lost 6 bases, and 13 bases lay in between. Germline V lookup: CDR1 MNHEY, CDR2 SVGAGI. A minimum of 6 million PBMCs was isolated per sample. The TCR was taken from a human donor in good health. This chain joins TRBV6-5 and TRBJ1-4, with a tentative D call TRBD1 (6 bases). Sequencing was done on a sample of blood. The CDR3 is CASSRGLADEKLFF. Written as DNA, the CDR3 is TGTGCCAGCAGTCGGGGGCTCGCGGATGAAAAACTGTTTTTT.